Described below is a single T cell receptor (beta chain) sequence and its context. The sample originates from a study of T cell responses to AZD1222 COVID-19 vaccine. Assay used: immunoSEQ multiplex PCR; TCRdb lists only in-frame clones, some missing. The repertoire holds approximately 99,000 clones, approximately 90% seen once, with roughly 8% in the top ten. V lost 5 bases to trimming and J lost 1 base; unmatched junction nucleotides: 4. Germline assignment: CDR1 SGHVS and CDR2 FQNEAQ. This CDR3 is built from 14 residues. The sample was peripheral blood, taken 28 days after the second AZD1222 dose. This sequence was found in an adult who received the AZD1222 COVID-19 vaccine. The chain is built from TRBV7-8 and TRBJ1-1, with 7 positions matching TRBD1. The CDR3 is CASSTGAKNTEAFF. The DNA of the CDR3 is TGTGCCAGCAGCACAGGGGCAAAGAACACTGAAGCTTTCTTT.